The TCR beta chain described here comes from a study of cytomegalovirus exposure and HLA in healthy donors. Primers for the PCR totalled 60 Vbeta and 13 Jbeta. Generated by immunoSEQ multiplex PCR, the TCRdb table keeps only in-frame clones and is missing some. The sample consists of about 160,000 clones, roughly 77% of them appearing once. This clone was found once. Its specificity is unknown. Study-wide points: Beyond CMV serostatus, there was no information to go on about immune exposure. Sequencing artifact likely explains a cluster of highly shared sequence variants.

It was healthy bone marrow donors who served as donors. V dropped 7 bases and J dropped 7 bases, with 13 bases sitting between them. Germline CDR1 reads MNHEY; CDR2 reads SVGAGI. The CDR3 sequence is 13 residues long. The chain recombines TRBV6-5 with TRBJ2-2, with D possibly TRBD2 on 5 matching bases. This clonotype originated in a man aged 45-60 years in good health and CMV-seropositive. Sequencing was done on a sample of PBMCs. The CDR3 reads CASNGLKGGELFF. Written as DNA, the CDR3 is TGTGCCAGCAACGGACTCAAAGGCGGGGAGCTGTTTTTT.